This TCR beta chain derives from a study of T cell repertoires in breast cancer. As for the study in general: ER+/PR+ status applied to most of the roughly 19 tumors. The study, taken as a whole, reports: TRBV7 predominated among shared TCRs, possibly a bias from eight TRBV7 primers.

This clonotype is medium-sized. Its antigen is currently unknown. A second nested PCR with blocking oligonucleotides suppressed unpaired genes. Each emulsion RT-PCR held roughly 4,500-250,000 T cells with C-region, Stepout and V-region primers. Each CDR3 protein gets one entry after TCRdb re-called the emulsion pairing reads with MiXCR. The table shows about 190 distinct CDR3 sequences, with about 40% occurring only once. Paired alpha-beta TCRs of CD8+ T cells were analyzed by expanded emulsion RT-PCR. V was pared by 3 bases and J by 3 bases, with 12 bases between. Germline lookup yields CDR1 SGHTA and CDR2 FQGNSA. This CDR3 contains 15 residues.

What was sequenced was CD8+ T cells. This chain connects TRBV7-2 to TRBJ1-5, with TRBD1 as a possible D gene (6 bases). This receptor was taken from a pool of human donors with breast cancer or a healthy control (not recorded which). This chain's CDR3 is CASSLNRDHNQPQHF. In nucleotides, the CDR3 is TGTGCCAGCAGCTTGAACAGGGATCACAATCAGCCCCAGCATTTT.